This TCR beta chain was observed in a study of blood T cell repertoires in COVID-19. Whole-study context: The origin of the acute and convalescent COVID-19 samples was the United States, Italy and Spain. Sources were T cells, B-cell-depleted T cells, or PBMCs; the material itself was cDNA or gDNA.

Per the study methods: Amplification of reference gene primers provided the estimated nucleated cell counts. The repertoire was sequenced with immunoSEQ multiplex PCR; TCRdb's copy has only in-frame clones and lacks some. The V and J calls and the clone size are those of that table, but D and trimming were determined from the DNA. The table has some 30,000 clones, about 90% seen once; the top ten hold approximately 5.4%. CDR1 and CDR2 from the germline V gene are MNHNS and SASEGT. V lost 2 bases to trimming and J lost 8 bases, with 13 bases between them. The CDR3 spans 14 residues. This clonotype was sampled from a man aged 55 to 69 with active COVID-19. The J gene is TRBJ2-1, the V gene TRBV6-1, with D possibly being TRBD1 (6 bases). The specimen was peripheral blood. In nucleotides, the CDR3 is TGTGCCAGCAGTGAATTTACAGGGAGAGATGAGCAGTTCTTC. Translation: CASSEFTGRDEQFF.